Below are 7 T cell receptor beta chains sequenced from a single sample in a study of blood T cell repertoires in COVID-19. Generated by immunoSEQ multiplex PCR, the TCRdb table keeps only in-frame clones and is missing some. The sample includes 200,000 to 250,000 clones, roughly four fifths of them seen just once. The sample was peripheral blood. These receptors were collected from a woman in her 70s with COVID-19, enrolled during active disease.

This chain links TRBV27 with TRBJ2-7; the D is unclear. Looked up from germline, CDR1 is MNHEY and CDR2 is SMNVEV (reference sequence). With 2 bases removed from V and 5 bases from J, the gap between germline ends came to 13 bases. The CDR3 is 14 amino acids. The CDR3 protein is CASSLDKPTDEQYF. In nucleotides, the CDR3 is TGTGCCAGCAGTTTAGATAAACCAACGGACGAGCAGTACTTC.

This chain links TRBV30 with TRBJ2-7; D might be TRBD2 (7 bases). V was cut by 5 bases and J by 7 bases, with 21 bases left in between. The CDR3 sequence is 14 residues long. CDR1 GTSNPN and CDR2 SVGIG come from the germline V gene (reference sequence). DNA of the CDR3: TGTGCCTGGGATATCGGACAGCCCGGGGGGGAGCAGTACTTC. Its translation: CAWDIGQPGGEQYF. Variable domain in full (rest from reference TRBV30 and TRBJ2-7): SQTIHQWPATLVQPVGSPLSLECTVEGTSNPNLYWYRQAAGRGLQLLFYSVGIGQISSEVPQNLSASRPQDRQFILSSKKLLLSDSGFYLCAWDIGQPGGEQYFGPGTRLTVT.

This clone appeared a single time. The chain carries TRBV6-7 and TRBJ2-7, with TRBD1 matching over 10 bases. TRBV6-7 is identified as an open reading frame with a role that is uncertain. CDR3 length: 17 amino acids. After removal of 0 bases from V and 7 bases from J, the junction contained 12 bases not matched to a gene. The CDR3 DNA follows: TGTGCCAGCAGTTACTCAGAGACCGGGACAGGGGTGGAGGAGCAGTACTTC. It yields the protein CASSYSETGTGVEEQYF.

This clone was observed at least ten times. The chain links TRBV19 to TRBJ2-7; TRBD2 is a possible D gene (5 bases). The CDR3 contains 13 residues. Germline-derived CDR1 and CDR2 are LNHDA and SQIVND (reference sequence). Trimming took off 3 bases at V and 2 bases at J, with 8 bases between the two ends. In nucleotides, the CDR3 is TGTGCCAGTAGTATCCTCGGGGCCTACGAGCAGTACTTC. As protein: CASSILGAYEQYF.

This clone occurred once. This chain uses TRBV20-1 with TRBJ2-1; 8 positions match TRBD2. V lost 3 bases, J lost 10 bases, and 11 bases stayed unmatched. The germline V gene encodes CDR1 DFQATT and CDR2 SNEGSKA (reference sequence). The length of the CDR3 is 14 residues. CDR3 residues: CSASGGKREREQFF. The CDR3 region has the DNA TGCAGTGCTAGTGGGGGGAAGCGGGAGAGGGAGCAGTTCTTC.

V and J are TRBV18 and TRBJ2-7, with 8 positions matching TRBD1. The trim removed 3 bases at V and 5 bases at J, leaving 9 bases unmatched. Germline-derived CDR1 and CDR2 are KGHSH and LQKENI. This CDR3 is built from 15 residues. The CDR3 loop is CASSPQRQGTDEQYF. CDR3 in DNA: TGTGCCAGCTCACCCCAAAGACAGGGGACCGACGAGCAGTACTTC.

The V call is TRBV6-2 or TRBV6-3, the J call TRBJ2-7, with 7 bases matching TRBD2. CDR3 length: 15 amino acids. Unmatched junction bases numbered 8, after V lost 2 bases and J lost 4 bases. Germline-derived CDR1 and CDR2 are MNHEY and SVGEGT. The CDR3 sequence is CASSYGVASGYEQYF. The CDR3 DNA reads TGTGCCAGCAGTTACGGAGTCGCTAGCGGATACGAGCAGTACTTC.